One and the same sample provided the 20 T cell receptor beta chains below, sequenced in a study of shared T cell receptors in the human thymus. The assay was immunoSEQ multiplex PCR, and TCRdb's table has in-frame clones only and misses some. Of 65,000 to 70,000 clones listed, nearly 95% were seen once; the top ten hold approximately 0.035%. The specimen was thymocytes. Receptor source: a human donor.

The rearrangement links TRBV7-2 to TRBJ1-1; D is unclear. The V and J ends lost 1 base and 5 bases respectively, with 20 bases between them. Germline CDR1 reads SGHTA; CDR2 reads FQGNSA. This CDR3 is 17 amino acids long. CDR3 protein: CASSLVTGPHFETEAFF. The CDR3 DNA sequence: TGTGCCAGCAGCTTAGTTACCGGGCCCCATTTCGAAACTGAAGCTTTCTTT.

This chain links TRBV7-9 with TRBJ1-6; 7 bases agree with TRBD1. CDR1 is SEHNR, CDR2 FQNEAQ, per germline (reference sequence). The length of the CDR3 is 18 residues. V shed 1 base and J 10 bases; nucleotides not matched to a gene: 16. The chain's CDR3 is CASSLGLGVTGSRSPLHF. CDR3 in DNA: TGTGCCAGCAGCTTAGGACTTGGGGTGACAGGGTCCCGCTCACCCCTCCACTTT.

The sample holds one count of this clone. The CDR3 here is CASSLSRRKGGQPQHF. CDR3 coding DNA: TGTGCCAGCAGCTTATCCCGGCGGAAGGGGGGTCAGCCCCAGCATTTT. The chain employs TRBV5-6 and TRBJ1-5; a possible D gene is TRBD1 (6 bases). The CDR3 consists of 16 residues. Per germline, CDR1 SGHDT and CDR2 YYEEEE. V lost 2 bases and J lost 6, with 18 bases in between.

This clone was detected only once. The chain links TRBV30 to TRBJ2-6; D remains unclear. V was clipped by 2 bases and J by 0 bases, with 14 bases between them. The germline V gene encodes CDR1 GTSNPN and CDR2 SVGIG (reference sequence). The CDR3 has 17 residues. Written as DNA, the CDR3 is TGTGCCTGGAGTCTACAGCGTAAGCTCTCTGGGGCCAACGTCCTGACTTTC. Translated: CAWSLQRKLSGANVLTF.

The count of this clone is one. This chain links TRBV19 with TRBJ1-3; D gene unclear. The germline gives CDR1 LNHDA, CDR2 SQIVND (reference sequence). The CDR3 is made up of 13 amino acids. The V gene lost 6 bases and the J gene lost 0 bases, with 6 bases spanning the gap. The CDR3 is CASSLPSGNTIYF. The CDR3 DNA is TGTGCCAGTAGCCTCCCCTCTGGAAACACCATATATTTT.

This sequence joins TRBV14 and TRBJ2-2; 7 bases align to TRBD1. The CDR3 runs 19 residues. Germline assignment: CDR1 SGHDN and CDR2 FVKESK. V was pared by 4 bases and J by 5 bases, with 19 bases of the junction left unmatched. CDR3 DNA sequence: TGTGCCAGCAGCCCCCTACCGGTTGAGGACAGGTTTGGGACCGGGGAGCTGTTTTTT. The encoded protein is CASSPLPVEDRFGTGELFF.

This chain joins TRBV6-5 and TRBJ1-1; tentative D call: TRBD1 (5 bases). Germline CDR1 MNHEY, CDR2 SVGAGI. With 0 bases removed from V and 1 base from J, the gap between germline ends came to 9 bases. The CDR3 is 15 residues long. CDR3 nucleotide sequence: TGTGCCAGCAGTTACTCCCAGGGCTGGAACACTGAAGCTTTCTTT. Encoded protein: CASSYSQGWNTEAFF.

The genes are TRBV27 and TRBJ2-5; tentatively, D is TRBD1 (5 bases). Trimming pared 6 bases from V and 2 bases from J, leaving 22 bases between. The CDR3 contains 17 residues. Per the germline V gene, CDR1 is MNHEY and CDR2 is SMNVEV (reference sequence). The CDR3 loop reads CASSHTYEQENQETQYF. As DNA, the CDR3 is TGTGCCAGCAGCCATACCTACGAACAGGAGAATCAAGAGACCCAGTACTTC.

CDR3 nucleotide sequence: TGTGCCAGTAGTACCACCCATGACGAGTTCAAACCCCGATATGAAGCTTTCTTT. This encodes CASSTTHDEFKPRYEAFF. This rearrangement joins TRBV19 to TRBJ1-1; D call uncertain. Germline V gene data show CDR1 as LNHDA and CDR2 as SQIVND (reference sequence). V lost 4 bases and J 7 bases, leaving 28 bases between the germline ends. CDR3 size: 18 residues.

The V gene is TRBV5-4, the J gene TRBJ1-2, with D possibly matching TRBD1 (5 bases). CDR1 is SGHNT, CDR2 YYREEE, per germline (reference sequence). Trimming cost V 1 base and J 0 bases, with 10 bases left between them. The CDR3 is 15 residues long. CDR3: CASSLNPGPNYGYTF. CDR3 coding DNA: TGTGCCAGCAGCTTGAATCCGGGACCTAACTATGGCTACACCTTC.

The chain carries TRBV5-6 and TRBJ1-3; D is uncertain. Per the germline V gene, CDR1 is SGHDT and CDR2 is YYEEEE. This CDR3 is 15 amino acids long. Trimming shortened V by 4 bases and J by 0 bases, and 11 bases separated the two germline ends. CDR3: CASSPIWDSGNTIYF. In DNA, the CDR3 is TGTGCCAGCAGCCCTATATGGGACTCTGGAAACACCATATATTTT.

The chain has TRBV6-6 and TRBJ1-2; D not resolved. CDR1 and CDR2 (germline): MNHNY, SVGAGI (reference sequence). With 0 bases removed from V and 5 bases from J, the gap between germline ends came to 13 bases. The CDR3 loop spans 15 amino acids. The CDR3 DNA sequence: TGTGCCAGCAGTTACTCTATGGGATCCCAATATGGCTACACCTTC. It translates to CASSYSMGSQYGYTF.

The rearrangement uses TRBV7-2 and TRBJ1-3; TRBD1 agrees at 8 bases. Germline CDR1 reads SGHTA; CDR2 reads FQGNSA. The CDR3 length is 17 residues. V dropped 4 bases and J dropped 0; count of bases not matched to a gene: 8. This CDR3 is CASSSATGGVSGNTIYF. The CDR3 DNA sequence: TGTGCCAGCAGCTCCGCCACAGGGGGAGTCTCTGGAAACACCATATATTTT.

The CDR3 spells CASSEPAGGEKLFF. CDR3 DNA: TGTGCCAGCAGTGAACCGGCAGGGGGTGAAAAACTGTTTTTT. The chain couples TRBV6-1 to TRBJ1-4, with 7 bases that match TRBD1. Germline V gene data show CDR1 as MNHNS and CDR2 as SASEGT. With 2 bases clipped from V and 7 bases from J, the junction kept 4 bases outside the gene matches. This CDR3 is built from 14 residues.

V and J are TRBV18 and TRBJ2-7; TRBD2 agrees at 9 bases. Germline V gene lookup returns CDR1 KGHSH and CDR2 LQKENI. The CDR3 has 14 amino acids. The junction had 3 bases not matched to a gene; V was cut back by 3 bases and J by 3 bases. The CDR3 is CASSPSGGHYEQYF. The CDR3 coding sequence is TGTGCCAGCTCACCGAGCGGGGGGCACTACGAGCAGTACTTC.

The chain uses TRBV6-1 and TRBJ1-5, with unresolved D. The CDR3 sequence is 15 residues long. Germline CDR1 reads MNHNS; CDR2 reads SASEGT. V lost 5 bases and J 3 bases, leaving 14 bases between the germline ends. CDR3 loop: CASSRYPGSNQPQHF. CDR3 DNA sequence: TGTGCCAGCAGTCGTTACCCAGGTTCCAATCAGCCCCAGCATTTT.

V is TRBV6-4 and J is TRBJ2-3, with 8 bases aligning to TRBD2. The CDR3 totals 19 residues. In germline, CDR1 is MRHNA, CDR2 SNTAGT. V was clipped by 3 bases and J by 0 bases; unmatched bases: 14. This CDR3 is CASSEIPQRAGGSTDTQYF. CDR3 in DNA: TGTGCCAGCAGTGAGATCCCGCAAAGGGCGGGGGGAAGCACAGATACGCAGTATTTT.

The chain links TRBV19 to TRBJ1-3, with no clear D. The germline gives CDR1 LNHDA, CDR2 SQIVND (reference sequence). The V gene lost 3 bases and the J gene lost 0 bases, with 12 bases spanning the gap. The CDR3 runs to 16 residues. The DNA of the CDR3 is TGTGCCAGTAGTATCACTCCACAGAACTCTGGAAACACCATATATTTT. Amino acids: CASSITPQNSGNTIYF.

The chain has TRBV5-1 and TRBJ1-6, with D perhaps TRBD1 (5 bases). Deletions cut 4 bases from V and 1 base from J, with 15 bases between. CDR3 length equals 17 residues. CDR1 and CDR2 from the germline V gene are SGHRS and YFSETQ. Here the CDR3 DNA reads TGCGCCAGCAGCCGCCCAGGAGGGGAGTCCTATAATTCACCCCTCCACTTT. Translating it yields CASSRPGGESYNSPLHF.

The V and J genes are TRBV28 and TRBJ1-2; 9 bases are a match to TRBD1. CDR3 length: 16 amino acids. Looked up from germline, CDR1 is MDHEN and CDR2 is SYDVKM. Unmatched junction bases numbered 15, after V lost 7 bases and J lost 6 bases. The CDR3, as DNA: TGTGCCAGCACCCAACCCGGGACAGGGCACCCAAATGGCTACACCTTC. Its translation: CASTQPGTGHPNGYTF.